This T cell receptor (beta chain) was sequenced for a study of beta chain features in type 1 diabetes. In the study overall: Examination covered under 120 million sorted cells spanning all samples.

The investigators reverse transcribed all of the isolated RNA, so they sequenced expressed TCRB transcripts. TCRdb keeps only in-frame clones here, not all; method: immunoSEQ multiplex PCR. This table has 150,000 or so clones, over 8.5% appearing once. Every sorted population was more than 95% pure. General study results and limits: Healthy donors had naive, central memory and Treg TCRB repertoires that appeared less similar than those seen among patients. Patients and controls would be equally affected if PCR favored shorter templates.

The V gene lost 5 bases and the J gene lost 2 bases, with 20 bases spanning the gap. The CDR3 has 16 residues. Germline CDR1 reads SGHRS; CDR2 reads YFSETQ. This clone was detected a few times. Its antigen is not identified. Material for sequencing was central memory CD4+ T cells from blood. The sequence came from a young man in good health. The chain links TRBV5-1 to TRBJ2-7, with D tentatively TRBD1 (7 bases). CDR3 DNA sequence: TGCGCCAGCAGTAGACAGGGATCGGACTATGCCTACGAGCAGTACTTC. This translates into CASSRQGSDYAYEQYF.